The 9 T cell receptor beta chains below were found in one sample sequenced in a study of blood T cell repertoires in COVID-19. Profiled with immunoSEQ multiplex PCR; TCRdb holds only in-frame clones, not every one. The top ten clones hold 9.2% of a sample with around 65,000 clones, approximately 78% of them seen once. Sequencing was carried out using peripheral blood. The receptors originated from a human donor in a cohort sampled during active COVID-19.

The chain recombines TRBV11-2 with TRBJ2-7; the D is unclear. Deletions cut 4 bases from V and 4 bases from J, with 14 bases between. CDR3 length: 14 amino acids. Per the germline V gene, CDR1 is SGHAT and CDR2 is FQNNGV. Written as DNA, the CDR3 is TGTGCCAGCAGCTCGATCAGAAACAAATACGAGCAGTACTTC. This codes for CASSSIRNKYEQYF.

This chain joins TRBV11-2 and TRBJ1-6; D call uncertain. This CDR3 comprises 15 residues. V was clipped by 5 bases and J by 8 bases, with 16 bases between them. CDR1 is SGHAT, CDR2 FQNNGV, per germline. In nucleotides, the CDR3 is TGTGCCAGCAGCCGGAGATCCGGGGTGGATTCACCCCTCCACTTT. Protein product: CASSRRSGVDSPLHF.

This chain uses TRBV4-1 with TRBJ2-3; 11 nucleotides match TRBD2. The CDR3 runs 15 residues. The germline CDR1 and CDR2 sequences are MGHRA and YSYEKL. V shed 3 bases, J shed 5 bases, and the junction held 4 bases outside the gene matches. CDR3 protein: CASSHLGLAGDTQYF. The DNA of the CDR3 is TGCGCCAGCAGCCATCTTGGACTAGCGGGAGATACGCAGTATTTT.

The V gene is TRBV28, the J gene TRBJ2-3; a possible D gene is TRBD1 (5 bases). V gave up 6 bases and J gave up 3 bases, with 10 bases separating them. Germline assignment: CDR1 MDHEN and CDR2 SYDVKM. This CDR3 spans 13 amino acids. In DNA, the CDR3 is TGTGCCAGCAGGCCGCAGGGTACAGATACGCAGTATTTT. It codes for CASRPQGTDTQYF.

The chain carries TRBV10-2 and TRBJ2-1, with 10 bases identical to TRBD2. The J segment lost 2 bases and the V segment lost 2 bases, leaving 6 bases of the junction unmatched. The germline CDR1 and CDR2 sequences are WSHSY and SAAADI. The length of the CDR3 is 17 residues. The CDR3 loop reads CASSEISGGSAYNEQFF. As DNA, the CDR3 is TGCGCCAGCAGTGAGATTAGCGGGGGGTCCGCCTACAATGAGCAGTTCTTC.

This clone was seen only a few times. The chain has TRBV5-1 and TRBJ2-1; D is possibly TRBD1 (5 bases). Trimming took 2 bases from V and 2 from J, leaving 11 bases between them. Germline V lookup: CDR1 SGHRS, CDR2 YFSETQ. The CDR3 covers 15 residues. Here the CDR3 reads CASSFDSLTYNEQFF. CDR3 in DNA: TGCGCCAGCAGCTTCGACAGCCTCACCTACAATGAGCAGTTCTTC.

Here the CDR3 reads CASRTENTEAFF. The CDR3 nucleotides read TGTGCCAGCAGGACAGAGAACACTGAAGCTTTCTTT. This chain uses TRBV25-1 with TRBJ1-1; a possible D gene is TRBD1 (5 bases). This CDR3 contains 12 residues. The V gene's germline CDR1 is MGHDK and CDR2 SYGVNS. V was pared by 6 bases and J by 1 base, with 6 bases between.

The chain couples TRBV2 to TRBJ1-1; D ambiguous. CDR3 length: 13 residues. Trimming cost V 8 bases and J 1 base, with 11 bases left between them. From germline, CDR1 is SNHLY and CDR2 FYNNEI. The CDR3 sequence: CASLPFENTEAFF. The CDR3 DNA reads as TGTGCCAGCCTACCTTTCGAGAACACTGAAGCTTTCTTT.

This clone was recorded at least ten times. The rearrangement uses TRBV29-1 and TRBJ2-3; D perhaps matches TRBD1 (5 bases). Trimming cost V 4 bases and J 11 bases, with 16 bases left between them. The CDR3 is 12 amino acids. The germline gives CDR1 SQVTM, CDR2 ANQGSEA. The CDR3 DNA sequence: TGCAGCGTTGCCCAGGGTGAGCCAAAGCAGTATTTT. Translation gives CSVAQGEPKQYF.